This TCR beta chain was recovered during a study of blood T cells in healthy people across ages. This clonotype was counted a few times. This CDR3 is 14 amino acids long. The germline V and J ends were trimmed by 3 bases and 4 bases, with 8 bases remaining between them. The germline V gene encodes CDR1 SGHRS and CDR2 YFSETQ. Primers used in a second PCR of roughly 6 to 11 cycles were a sample-barcoded 5' primer and a J-beta primer mix. TCRdb called the 5' RACE reads again in MiXCR, with one record for every CDR3 protein. The top ten clones hold 10% of a sample with 900,000 to 950,000 distinct CDR3 sequences, around 29% of them seen once. Russia was home to the donors, healthy Caucasian individuals aged roughly 6 to 90. Collection of around 9.3 milliliters of peripheral blood was performed for each donor. In addition, the sample was reused for a study of T cells of mothers and their children.

The chain joins TRBV5-1 to TRBJ1-6; D is perhaps TRBD1 (6 bases). The sample consisted of blood. This TCR came from a woman aged 40 to 49 in good health. The CDR3 protein is CASSSDSYNSPLHF. The CDR3 region has the DNA TGCGCCAGCAGCTCGGACAGTTATAATTCACCCCTCCACTTT.